Here is one TCR beta chain with its context. The data were obtained in a study of blood T cells in healthy people across ages. V shed 3 bases, J shed 6 bases, and the junction held 5 bases outside the gene matches. There are 14 residues in the CDR3. Germline loops: CDR1 PRHDT, CDR2 FYEKMQ (reference sequence). The use of a sample-barcoded 5' primer and a J-beta primer mix characterized a second PCR of about 7 to 12 cycles. Each CDR3 protein gets one entry after TCRdb re-called the 5' RACE reads with MiXCR. The repertoire holds about 1,600,000 distinct CDR3 sequences, with 42% as singletons. The chain carries TRBV13 and TRBJ2-7, with 10 nucleotides matching TRBD1. The sample taken for sequencing was blood. The clonotype was recovered from a woman aged 18-29 years in good health. CDR3 nucleotide sequence: TGTGCCAGCAGCTTCGGGGACAGGGGAAGCGAGCAGTACTTC. Protein: CASSFGDRGSEQYF.